The sequence of this TCR beta chain was determined in a study of PD-L1 blockade in urothelial cancer. Whole-study context: Atezolizumab therapy began for patients in the mid-2010s, dosed at 1,200 mg intravenously every 3 weeks.

Each PCR contained spiked-in synthetic TCR analog templates. Using immunoSEQ multiplex PCR, the repertoire was profiled, and TCRdb retains in-frame clones only, with some absent. The sample lists about 45,000 clones, around 82% occurring once. Indicated time point: peripheral blood 6 weeks after treatment start. This specimen consisted of PBMCs, obtained around atezolizumab (anti-PD-L1) treatment. The sequence was obtained from a man aged 55 to 70 with urothelial cancer.

The CDR3 loop reads CASSVRDRDYEQYF. The DNA of the CDR3 is TGTGCCAGCTCAGTACGGGACAGAGACTACGAGCAGTACTTC. The chain joins TRBV18 to TRBJ2-7; 7 bases line up with TRBD1. The CDR3 has 14 residues. Germline loops: CDR1 KGHSH, CDR2 LQKENI. V gave up 5 bases and J gave up 3 bases; unmatched junction bases: 7.